The next 8 T cell receptor beta chains were all read from a single sample in a study of response to subunit inactivated influenza vaccine. TCRdb recomputed calls from the RT-PCR reads with MiXCR, one row per CDR3 protein. The sample records roughly 700,000 distinct CDR3 sequences, roughly 13% being singletons. The material was PBMCs from blood, obtained 14 days before vaccination. These receptors all come from a man aged 45 to 65 who received an inactivated influenza vaccine.

This clonotype was detected only a few times. The chain couples TRBV7-8 to TRBJ2-1; D is perhaps TRBD1 (5 bases). CDR3 length: 15 residues. Trimming shortened V by 4 bases and J by 0 bases, and 10 bases separated the two germline ends. The V gene's germline CDR1 is SGHVS and CDR2 FQNEAQ. This chain's CDR3 is CASSSPTVSYNEQFF. The CDR3 nucleotides read TGTGCCAGCAGCTCACCGACAGTCTCCTACAATGAGCAGTTCTTC. Full variable domain (outside the CDR3, taken from reference TRBV7-8 and TRBJ2-1): GAGVSQSPRYKVAKRGQDVALRCDPISGHVSLFWYQQALGQGPEFLTYFQNEAQLDKSGLPSDRFFAERPEGSVSTLKIQRTQQEDSAVYLCASSSPTVSYNEQFFGPGTRLTVL.

This clonotype was detected only a few times. The chain joins TRBV7-2 to TRBJ2-3, with D uncertain. The CDR3 contains 14 residues. V was pared by 1 base and J by 2 bases, with 7 bases between. Germline V gives CDR1 SGHTA, CDR2 FQGNSA. CDR3 amino acids: CASSLGGYTDTQYF. The CDR3 coding sequence is TGTGCCAGCAGCTTAGGCGGATACACAGATACGCAGTATTTT.

This clonotype has just one count. The chain employs TRBV4-3 and TRBJ2-7, with no clear D. From germline, CDR1 is LGHNA and CDR2 YSLEER. Trimming took 3 bases from V and 2 from J, leaving 17 bases between them. The length of the CDR3 is 16 residues. The CDR3 DNA reads as TGCGCCAGCAGCCACGAATGGATTATTGGGGCCTACGAGCAGTACTTC. Its translation: CASSHEWIIGAYEQYF.

This chain joins TRBV20-1 and TRBJ2-1; maybe TRBD2 (6 bases). The CDR3 is 16 residues long. Trimming took off 0 bases at V and 10 bases at J, with 22 bases between the two ends. Germline CDR1 and CDR2: DFQATT and SNEGSKA (reference sequence). The DNA for the CDR3 is TGCAGTGCTAGAGATCCCCAGGCGGGGCTCCCCTACGAGCAGTTCTTC. Its protein product is CSARDPQAGLPYEQFF.

J is TRBJ1-5 and V is TRBV28, with a possible D match to TRBD1 (5 bases). The V end was cut by 4 bases, the J end by 0 bases, with 16 bases between. The length of the CDR3 is 17 residues. CDR1 is MDHEN, CDR2 SYDVKM, per germline. CDR3 sequence (DNA): TGTGCCAGCAGTTCCGGACAAAACCAAAATAGCAATCAGCCCCAGCATTTT. Its protein product is CASSSGQNQNSNQPQHF.

In this sample, this clonotype turned up a few times. Written as DNA, the CDR3 is TGTGCCAGCAGCATCCGACAGCACTCCTACGAGCAGTACTTC. It codes for CASSIRQHSYEQYF. The chain uses TRBV6-1 and TRBJ2-7, with D perhaps TRBD1 (5 bases). The V gene's germline CDR1 is MNHNS and CDR2 SASEGT. The length of the CDR3 is 14 residues. V was cut by 6 bases and J by 0 bases, with 12 bases left in between.

In this sample, this clonotype turned up a few times. The chain couples TRBV4-1 to TRBJ1-6; D is unclear. Looked up from germline, CDR1 is MGHRA and CDR2 is YSYEKL. Trimming left V 1 base short and J 0 bases short, with 7 bases between. The CDR3 length is 16 residues. The CDR3 sequence is CASSQAGNSYNSPLHF. DNA of the CDR3: TGCGCCAGCAGCCAAGCGGGGAACTCCTATAATTCACCCCTCCACTTT.

This clonotype was counted ten times or more. This sequence joins TRBV5-1 and TRBJ2-7, with TRBD2 identical over 13 bases. CDR1 and CDR2 (germline): SGHRS, YFSETQ. With 4 bases clipped from V and 2 bases from J, the junction kept 3 bases outside the gene matches. The CDR3 spans 15 residues. In nucleotides, the CDR3 is TGCGCCAGCAGCCGAGGGACTAGCGGGGCCTACGAGCAGTACTTC. This translates into CASSRGTSGAYEQYF.